This T cell receptor beta chain appears in the sequencing data of a study of Ad26.COV2.S vaccination and SARS-CoV-2 variants. A word on this clone: Its antigen is currently unknown.

The repertoire was sequenced with immunoSEQ multiplex PCR; TCRdb's copy has only in-frame clones and lacks some. The sample has 300,000 to 350,000 clones, roughly 90% seen once. Treatment indicated: roughly 19 received Ad26.COV2.S at low or high dose, single or two shots; 5 received placebo; per-sample allocation not given. Repertoires come from day 63 after the first vaccine or placebo injection. Trimming left V 3 bases short and J 5 bases short, with 14 bases between. The CDR3 extends over 15 amino acids. Germline V gene lookup returns CDR1 MGHDK and CDR2 SYGVNS. Study-wide results and limits: Substantial breadth was reported for post-vaccination spike-specific CD8+ and CD4+ T cells.

The sequence was collected from a person between 18 and 65 years old who received the Ad26.COV2.S COVID-19 vaccine or a placebo. The V call is TRBV25-1, the J call TRBJ2-1; maybe TRBD2 (6 bases). This specimen was peripheral blood, taken in a trial of Ad26.COV2.S vaccine versus placebo. CDR3 in DNA: TGTGCCAGCAGTGAGTCAGTACTAGCAAACAATGAGCAGTTCTTC. Translated, it gives CASSESVLANNEQFF.